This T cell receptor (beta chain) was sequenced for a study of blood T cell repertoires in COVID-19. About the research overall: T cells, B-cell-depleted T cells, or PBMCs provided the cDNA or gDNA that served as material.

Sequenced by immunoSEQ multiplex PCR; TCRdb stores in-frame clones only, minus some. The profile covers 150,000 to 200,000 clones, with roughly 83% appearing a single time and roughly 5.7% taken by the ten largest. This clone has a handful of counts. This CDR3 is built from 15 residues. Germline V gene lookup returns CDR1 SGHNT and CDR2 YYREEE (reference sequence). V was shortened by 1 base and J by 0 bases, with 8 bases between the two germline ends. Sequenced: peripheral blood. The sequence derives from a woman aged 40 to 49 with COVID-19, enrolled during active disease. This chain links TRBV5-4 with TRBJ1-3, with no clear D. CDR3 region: CASSLFPSSGNTIYF. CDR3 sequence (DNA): TGTGCCAGCAGCTTGTTTCCGAGCTCTGGAAACACCATATATTTT.